This TCR beta chain was found in a study of blood T cell repertoires in COVID-19. Sequencing was performed with immunoSEQ multiplex PCR; in TCRdb, only in-frame clones are kept and a portion is missing. The sample includes 150,000 to 200,000 clones, about 90% of them seen just once. This CDR3 is 15 amino acids long. The germline gives CDR1 SEHNR, CDR2 FQNEAQ (reference sequence). V lost 3 bases and J 0 bases, leaving 9 bases between the germline ends. The chain joins TRBV7-9 to TRBJ1-3; tentatively, D is TRBD1 (5 bases). Sequenced: peripheral blood. The TCR sequence derives from a middle-aged man with acute or convalescent COVID-19. The CDR3 DNA reads TGTGCCAGCAGCTTTCAGGGCAACTCTGGAAACACCATATATTTT. This codes for CASSFQGNSGNTIYF.